Reported below is one T cell receptor beta chain. The antigen remains undetermined. It may be a read error: a sequence one base away is much more abundant. This sample is part of a study of blood T cells in healthy people across ages. Study conclusions and caveats: Expanded clonotype changes were possibly confounded by unknown donor CMV status. The fall in TCR beta diversity per million T cells was roughly linear with age.

Drawn from each donor were roughly 10 milliliters of peripheral blood. PCR was performed a second time for about 6 to 11 cycles using a sample-barcoded 5' primer and a J-beta primer mix. Per-sample output comprised a minimum of 2.5 million paired-end reads containing CDR3. TCRdb redid the calling of the 5' RACE reads with MiXCR, one entry per CDR3 protein. There are about 640,000 distinct CDR3 sequences in the sample; around 54% occur only once, and over 35% lies in the top ten. This sequence originates from a man aged 55 to 70 in good health. The specimen sequenced was blood.

DNA for the CDR3: TGTGCCAGCAGCTTCGGTGGCAGAGGGTATGGCTACACCTTC. This encodes CASSFGGRGYGYTF. The chain couples TRBV7-9 to TRBJ1-2; D is undetermined. The CDR3 spans 14 residues. Trimming cost V 3 bases and J 5 bases, with 13 bases left between them. Germline values: CDR1 SEHNR, CDR2 FQNEAQ (reference sequence).